This T cell receptor beta chain emerged from a study of T cell responses to AZD1222 COVID-19 vaccine. The study's findings and limits: A rise in Spike-specific TCR breadth and depth followed two AZD1222 doses. Donor demographics were predominantly white British with a female majority; clonal diversity may be underestimated. Spike was spanned by vaccine-associated CD4 TCRs, with dominance at 160-218 and 743-854.

Only in-frame clones appear in the TCRdb table, and some are missing; sequencing was by immunoSEQ multiplex PCR. The table records about 180,000 clones, around 90% of them present only once. With respect to this clone: Its cognate antigen is unknown.

With 6 bases removed from V and 6 bases from J, the gap between germline ends came to 12 bases. Per germline, CDR1 MDHEN and CDR2 SYDVKM. The CDR3 contains 12 residues. This clonotype originated in an adult who received the MenACWY meningococcal vaccine as a control. The specimen was peripheral blood, collected 28 days after the second dose of the MenACWY control vaccine. The gene calls are TRBV28 and TRBJ2-7, with a possible D match to TRBD2 (6 bases). CDR3: CASSSGTFEQYF. CDR3 nucleotides: TGTGCCAGCAGCTCGGGGACTTTCGAGCAGTACTTC. Full variable domain (rest looked up from reference TRBV28 and TRBJ2-7): DVKVTQSSRYLVKRTGEKVFLECVQDMDHENMFWYRQDPGLGLRLIYFSYDVKMKEKGDIPEGYSVSREKKERFSLILESASTNQTSMYLCASSSGTFEQYFGPGTRLTVT.